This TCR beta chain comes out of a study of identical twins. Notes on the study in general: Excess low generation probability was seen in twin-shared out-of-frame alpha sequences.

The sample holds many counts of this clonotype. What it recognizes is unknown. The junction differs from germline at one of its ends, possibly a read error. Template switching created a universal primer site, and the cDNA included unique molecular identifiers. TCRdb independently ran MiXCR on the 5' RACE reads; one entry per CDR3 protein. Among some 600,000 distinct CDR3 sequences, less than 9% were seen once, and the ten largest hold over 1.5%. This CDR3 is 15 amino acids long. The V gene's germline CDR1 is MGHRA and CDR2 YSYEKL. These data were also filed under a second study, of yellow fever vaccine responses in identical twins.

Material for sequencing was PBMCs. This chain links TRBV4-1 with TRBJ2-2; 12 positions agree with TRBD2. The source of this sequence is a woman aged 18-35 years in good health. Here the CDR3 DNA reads TGTGCCAGCAGCCCTGGACTAGCGGGAACCGGGGAGCTGTTTTTT. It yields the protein CASSPGLAGTGELFF.